These 4 T cell receptor beta chains came from one sample sequenced in a study of beta chain features in type 1 diabetes. Every isolated RNA sample was fully reverse transcribed, so sequencing captured expressed TCRB transcripts. Sequencing used immunoSEQ multiplex PCR; TCRdb keeps in-frame clones, though not all of them. This table holds 150,000 to 170,000 clones, 8.1% found once. Sequencing was performed on central memory CD4+ T cells from blood. These receptors originate from a man aged 18 to 30 in good health.

This clone has just a few counts. The chain employs TRBV28 and TRBJ2-5; a possible D gene is TRBD1 (5 bases). The V gene's germline CDR1 is MDHEN and CDR2 SYDVKM. This CDR3 comprises 17 residues. V was trimmed by 2 bases and J by 0 bases, leaving 16 bases between them. CDR3 loop: CASSLGAGSFYQETQYF. For the CDR3, the DNA is TGTGCCAGCAGTTTAGGGGCAGGGTCCTTCTACCAAGAGACCCAGTACTTC.

A few counts support this clone. This rearrangement joins TRBV5-5 to TRBJ1-6; 9 positions match TRBD1. Germline V CDR1 and CDR2: SGHKS, YYEKEE (reference sequence). After removal of 3 bases from V and 10 bases from J, the junction contained 14 bases not matched to a gene. The CDR3 has 17 residues. CDR3 nucleotides: TGTGCCAGCAGCTGGGGTTCCTTACAGGGGGCAGGATCACCCCTCCACTTT. This sequence encodes CASSWGSLQGAGSPLHF.

The chain has TRBV4-3 and TRBJ2-7, with a weak D call TRBD2 (6 bases). Trimming left V 0 bases short and J 5 bases short, with 17 bases between. The CDR3 contains 16 residues. Germline values: CDR1 LGHNA, CDR2 YSLEER. The CDR3 protein is CASSQDLTQGLNEQYF. The CDR3 coding sequence is TGCGCCAGCAGCCAAGATCTTACCCAGGGACTCAACGAGCAGTACTTC.

The chain links TRBV15 to TRBJ2-1; no clear D gene. Germline loops: CDR1 LNHNV, CDR2 YYDKDF (reference sequence). This CDR3 has 13 residues. Trimming left V 0 bases short and J 5 bases short, with 5 bases between. In DNA, the CDR3 is TGTGCCACCAGCAGAGATCACAACAATGAGCAGTTCTTC. Translated, it gives CATSRDHNNEQFF. The complete variable domain, with remaining parts taken from reference TRBV15 and TRBJ2-1, reads DAMVIQNPRYQVTQFGKPVTLSCSQTLNHNVMYWYQQKSSQAPKLLFHYYDKDFNNEADTPDNFQSRRPNTSFCFLDIRSPGLGDTAMYLCATSRDHNNEQFFGPGTRLTVL.